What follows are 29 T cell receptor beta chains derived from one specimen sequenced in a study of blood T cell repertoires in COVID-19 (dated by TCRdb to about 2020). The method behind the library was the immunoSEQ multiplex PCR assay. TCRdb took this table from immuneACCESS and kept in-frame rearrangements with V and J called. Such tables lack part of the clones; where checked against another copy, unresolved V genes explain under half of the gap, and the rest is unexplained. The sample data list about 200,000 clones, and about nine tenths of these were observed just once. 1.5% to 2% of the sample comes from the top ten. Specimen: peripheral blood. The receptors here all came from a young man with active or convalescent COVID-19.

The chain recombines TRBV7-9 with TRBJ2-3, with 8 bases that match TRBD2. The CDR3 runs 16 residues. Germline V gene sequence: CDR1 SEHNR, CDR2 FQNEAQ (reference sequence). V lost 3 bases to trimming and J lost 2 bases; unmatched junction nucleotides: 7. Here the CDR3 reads CASSLSSGPPTDTQYF. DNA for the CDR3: TGTGCCAGCAGCTTGTCTAGCGGGCCGCCCACAGATACGCAGTATTTT.

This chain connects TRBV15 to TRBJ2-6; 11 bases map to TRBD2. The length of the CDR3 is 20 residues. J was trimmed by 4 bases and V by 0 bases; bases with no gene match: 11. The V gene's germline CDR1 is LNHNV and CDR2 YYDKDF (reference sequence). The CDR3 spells CATSRENLLAGVMGANVLTF. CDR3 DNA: TGTGCCACCAGCAGAGAGAATCTACTAGCGGGAGTGATGGGGGCCAACGTCCTGACTTTC.

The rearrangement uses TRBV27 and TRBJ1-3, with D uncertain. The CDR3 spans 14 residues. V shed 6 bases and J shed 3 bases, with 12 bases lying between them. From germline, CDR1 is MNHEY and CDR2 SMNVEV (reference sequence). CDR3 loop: CASREQAIGNTIYF. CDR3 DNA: TGTGCCAGCAGAGAGCAGGCTATTGGAAACACCATATATTTT.

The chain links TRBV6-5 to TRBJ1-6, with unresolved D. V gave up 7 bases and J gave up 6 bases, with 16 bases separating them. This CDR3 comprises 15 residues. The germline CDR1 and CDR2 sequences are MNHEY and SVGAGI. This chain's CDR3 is CASNRDGKLNSPLHF. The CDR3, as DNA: TGTGCCAGCAACCGAGACGGGAAACTTAATTCACCCCTCCACTTT.

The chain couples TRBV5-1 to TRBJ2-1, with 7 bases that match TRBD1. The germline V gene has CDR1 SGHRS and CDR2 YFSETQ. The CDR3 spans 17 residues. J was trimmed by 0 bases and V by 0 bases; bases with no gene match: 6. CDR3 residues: CASSLELRGFSYNEQFF. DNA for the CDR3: TGCGCCAGCAGCTTGGAGCTCAGGGGGTTCTCCTACAATGAGCAGTTCTTC.

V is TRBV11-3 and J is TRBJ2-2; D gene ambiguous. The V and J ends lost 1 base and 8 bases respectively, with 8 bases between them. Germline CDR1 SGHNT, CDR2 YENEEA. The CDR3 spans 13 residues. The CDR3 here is CASSLVFTGELFF. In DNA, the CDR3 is TGTGCCAGCAGCTTAGTTTTTACTGGGGAGCTGTTTTTT.

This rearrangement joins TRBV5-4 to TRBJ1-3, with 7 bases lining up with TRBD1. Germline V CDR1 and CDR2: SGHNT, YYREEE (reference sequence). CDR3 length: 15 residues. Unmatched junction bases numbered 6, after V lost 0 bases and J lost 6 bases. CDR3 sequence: CASSLGTGFENTIYF. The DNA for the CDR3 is TGTGCCAGCAGCTTGGGGACAGGTTTTGAAAACACCATATATTTT.

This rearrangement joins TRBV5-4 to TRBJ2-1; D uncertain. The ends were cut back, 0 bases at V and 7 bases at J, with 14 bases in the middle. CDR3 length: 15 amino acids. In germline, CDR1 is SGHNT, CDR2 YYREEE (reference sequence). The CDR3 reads CASSLVSPSMNEQFF. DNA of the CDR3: TGTGCCAGCAGCTTGGTGAGCCCAAGCATGAATGAGCAGTTCTTC. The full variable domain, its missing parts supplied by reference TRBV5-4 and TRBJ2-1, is ETGVTQSPTHLIKTRGQQVTLRCSSQSGHNTVSWYQQALGQGPQFIFQYYREEENGRGNFPPRFSGLQFPNYSSELNVNALELDDSALYLCASSLVSPSMNEQFFGPGTRLTVL.

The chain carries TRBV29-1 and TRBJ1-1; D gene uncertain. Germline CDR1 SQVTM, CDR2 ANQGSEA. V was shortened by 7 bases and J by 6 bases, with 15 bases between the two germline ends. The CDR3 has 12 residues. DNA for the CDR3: TGCAGCGCGACCGGGGTGACCCCTGAAGCTTTCTTT. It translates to CSATGVTPEAFF.

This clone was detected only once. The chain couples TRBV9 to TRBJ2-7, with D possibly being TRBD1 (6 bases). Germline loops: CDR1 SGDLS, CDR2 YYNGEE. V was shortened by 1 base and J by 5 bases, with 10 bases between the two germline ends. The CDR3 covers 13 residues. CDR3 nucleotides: TGTGCCAGCAGCGTACTACAGGGCCACGAGCAGTACTTC. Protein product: CASSVLQGHEQYF.

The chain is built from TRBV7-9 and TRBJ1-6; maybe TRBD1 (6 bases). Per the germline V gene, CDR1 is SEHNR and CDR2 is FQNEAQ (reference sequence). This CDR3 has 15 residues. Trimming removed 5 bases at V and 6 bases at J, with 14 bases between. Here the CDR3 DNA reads TGTGCCAGCAGCGGACAGCTGAGAGGTAATTCACCCCTCCACTTT. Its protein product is CASSGQLRGNSPLHF.

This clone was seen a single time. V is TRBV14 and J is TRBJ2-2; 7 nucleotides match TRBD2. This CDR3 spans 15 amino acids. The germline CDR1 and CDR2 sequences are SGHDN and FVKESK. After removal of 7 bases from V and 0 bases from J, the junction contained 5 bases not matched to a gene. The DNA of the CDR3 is TGTGCCAGCAACGACGGGACTACGAACACCGGGGAGCTGTTTTTT. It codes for CASNDGTTNTGELFF.

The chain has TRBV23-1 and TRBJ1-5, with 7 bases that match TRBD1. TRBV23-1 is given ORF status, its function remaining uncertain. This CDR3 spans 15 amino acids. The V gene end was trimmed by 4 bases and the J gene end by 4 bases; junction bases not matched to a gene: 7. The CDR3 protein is CASSLDGTENQPQHF. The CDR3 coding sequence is TGCGCCAGCAGTCTCGACGGGACAGAGAATCAGCCCCAGCATTTT.

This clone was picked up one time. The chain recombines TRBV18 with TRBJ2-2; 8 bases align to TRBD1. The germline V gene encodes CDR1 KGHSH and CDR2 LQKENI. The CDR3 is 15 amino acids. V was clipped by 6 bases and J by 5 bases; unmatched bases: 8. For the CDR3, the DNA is TGTGCCAGCTCCCCTCGACAGGGGTTTACCGGGGAGCTGTTTTTT. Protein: CASSPRQGFTGELFF.

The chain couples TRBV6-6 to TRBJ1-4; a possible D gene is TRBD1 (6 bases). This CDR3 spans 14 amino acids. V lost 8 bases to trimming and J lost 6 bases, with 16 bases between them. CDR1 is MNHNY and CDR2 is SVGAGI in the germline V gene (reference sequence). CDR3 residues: CASGPQGFHEKLFF. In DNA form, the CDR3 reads TGTGCCAGCGGACCACAGGGTTTTCATGAAAAACTGTTTTTT.

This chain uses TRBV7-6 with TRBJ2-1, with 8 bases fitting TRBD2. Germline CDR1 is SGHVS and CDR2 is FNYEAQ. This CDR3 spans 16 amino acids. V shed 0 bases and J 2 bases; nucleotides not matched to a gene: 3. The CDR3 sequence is CASSLAGGGPYNEQFF. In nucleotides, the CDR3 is TGTGCCAGCAGCTTAGCCGGCGGGGGGCCCTACAATGAGCAGTTCTTC.

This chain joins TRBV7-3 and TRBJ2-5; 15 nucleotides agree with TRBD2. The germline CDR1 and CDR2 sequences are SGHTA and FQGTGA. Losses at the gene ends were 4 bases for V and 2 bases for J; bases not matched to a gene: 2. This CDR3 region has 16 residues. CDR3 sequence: CASSSGLAGGQETQYF. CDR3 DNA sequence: TGTGCCAGCAGCTCGGGACTAGCGGGAGGTCAAGAGACCCAGTACTTC. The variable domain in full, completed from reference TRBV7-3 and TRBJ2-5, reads GAGVSQTPSNKVTEKGKYVELRCDPISGHTALYWYRQSLGQGPEFLIYFQGTGAADDSGLPNDRFFAVRPEGSVSTLKIQRTERGDSAVYLCASSSGLAGGQETQYFGPGTRLLVL.

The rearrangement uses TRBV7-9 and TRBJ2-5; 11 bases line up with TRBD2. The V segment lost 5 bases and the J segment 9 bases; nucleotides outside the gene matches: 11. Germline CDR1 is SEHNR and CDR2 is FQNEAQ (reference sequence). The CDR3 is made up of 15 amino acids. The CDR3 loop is CASSHGLAGLQAQYF. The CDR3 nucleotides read TGTGCCAGCAGCCATGGACTAGCGGGCCTTCAGGCCCAGTACTTC.

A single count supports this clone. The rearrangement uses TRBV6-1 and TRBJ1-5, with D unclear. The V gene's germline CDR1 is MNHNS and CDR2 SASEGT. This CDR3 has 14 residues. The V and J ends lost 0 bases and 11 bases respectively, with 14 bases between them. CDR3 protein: CASSEASPAGSQHF. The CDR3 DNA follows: TGTGCCAGCAGTGAAGCTTCCCCTGCCGGGTCCCAGCATTTT.

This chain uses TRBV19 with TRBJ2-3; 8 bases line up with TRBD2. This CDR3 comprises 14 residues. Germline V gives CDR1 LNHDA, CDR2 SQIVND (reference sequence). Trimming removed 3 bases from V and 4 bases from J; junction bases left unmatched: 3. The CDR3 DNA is TGTGCCAGTAGTATTAAAGCGGGGGCAGATACGCAGTATTTT. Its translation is CASSIKAGADTQYF.

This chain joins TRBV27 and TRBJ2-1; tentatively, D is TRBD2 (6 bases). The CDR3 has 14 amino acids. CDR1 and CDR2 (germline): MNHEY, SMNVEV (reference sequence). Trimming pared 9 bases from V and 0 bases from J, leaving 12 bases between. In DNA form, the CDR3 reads TGTGCCAGTGGAGGGGAGAGCTCCTACAATGAGCAGTTCTTC. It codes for CASGGESSYNEQFF.

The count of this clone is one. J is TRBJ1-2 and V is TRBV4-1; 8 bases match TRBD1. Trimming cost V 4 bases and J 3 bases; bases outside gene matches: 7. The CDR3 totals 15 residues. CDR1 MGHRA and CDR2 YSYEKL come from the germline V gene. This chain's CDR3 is CASSRDRGVDYGYTF. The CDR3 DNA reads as TGCGCCAGCAGCCGAGACAGGGGAGTGGACTATGGCTACACCTTC.

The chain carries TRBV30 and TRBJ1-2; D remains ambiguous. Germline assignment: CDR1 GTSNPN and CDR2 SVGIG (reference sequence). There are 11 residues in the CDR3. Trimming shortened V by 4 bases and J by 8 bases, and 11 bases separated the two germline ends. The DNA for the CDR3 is TGTGCCTGGACCACGTCGGGGGGCTACACCTTC. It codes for CAWTTSGGYTF. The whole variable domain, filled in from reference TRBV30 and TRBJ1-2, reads SQTIHQWPATLVQPVGSPLSLECTVEGTSNPNLYWYRQAAGRGLQLLFYSVGIGQISSEVPQNLSASRPQDRQFILSSKKLLLSDSGFYLCAWTTSGGYTFGSGTRLTVV.

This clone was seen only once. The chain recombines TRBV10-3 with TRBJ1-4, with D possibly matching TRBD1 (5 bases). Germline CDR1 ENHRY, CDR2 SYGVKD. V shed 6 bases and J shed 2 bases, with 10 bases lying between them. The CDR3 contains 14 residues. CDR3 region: CAIRPGSTNEKLFF. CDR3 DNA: TGTGCCATCAGACCAGGGTCGACTAATGAAAAACTGTTTTTT.

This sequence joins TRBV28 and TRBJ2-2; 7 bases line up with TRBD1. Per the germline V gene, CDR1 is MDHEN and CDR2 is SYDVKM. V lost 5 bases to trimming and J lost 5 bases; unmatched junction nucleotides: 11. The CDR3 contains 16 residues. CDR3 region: CASSPLTGLMTGELFF. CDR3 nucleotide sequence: TGTGCCAGCAGTCCCCTGACAGGGTTGATGACCGGGGAGCTGTTTTTT.

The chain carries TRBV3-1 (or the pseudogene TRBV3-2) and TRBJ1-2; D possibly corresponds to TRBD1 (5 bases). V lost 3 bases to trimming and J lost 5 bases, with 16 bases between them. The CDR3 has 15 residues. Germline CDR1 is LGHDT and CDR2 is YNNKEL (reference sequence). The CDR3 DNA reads TGTGCCAGCAGCCAGAGACAGTCCTTAGGGTATGGCTACACCTTC. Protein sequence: CASSQRQSLGYGYTF.

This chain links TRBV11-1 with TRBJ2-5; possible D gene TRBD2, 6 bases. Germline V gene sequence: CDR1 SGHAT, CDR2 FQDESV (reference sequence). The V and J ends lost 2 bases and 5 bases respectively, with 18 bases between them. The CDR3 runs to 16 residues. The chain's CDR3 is CASSLKFRESGETQYF. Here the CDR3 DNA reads TGTGCCAGCAGCTTAAAGTTCAGGGAGAGCGGGGAGACCCAGTACTTC.

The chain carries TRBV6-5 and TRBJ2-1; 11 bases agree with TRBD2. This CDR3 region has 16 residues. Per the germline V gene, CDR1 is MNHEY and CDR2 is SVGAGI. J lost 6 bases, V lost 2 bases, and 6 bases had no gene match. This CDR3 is CASSYQIAGGVNEQFF. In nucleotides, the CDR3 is TGTGCCAGCAGTTACCAAATAGCGGGGGGGGTCAATGAGCAGTTCTTC.

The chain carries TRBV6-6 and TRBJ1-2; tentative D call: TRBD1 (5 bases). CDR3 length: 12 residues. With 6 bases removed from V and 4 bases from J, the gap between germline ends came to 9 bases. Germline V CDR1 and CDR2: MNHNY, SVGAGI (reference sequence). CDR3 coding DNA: TGTGCCAGCAGCGACAGCATCTATGGCTACACCTTC. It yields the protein CASSDSIYGYTF.